This record covers a single T cell receptor (beta chain). Other DNA sequences in the same sample also yield this CDR3. Repertoires were generated with immunoSEQ multiplex PCR, while TCRdb's copy carries only in-frame clones and drops some. Among 75,000 to 95,000 clones, 89% were seen once, and the ten largest hold approximately 0.42%. The data derive from a study of technical replicates of blood from four donors. Germline V gives CDR1 SGHRS, CDR2 YFSETQ. Trimming left V 0 bases short and J 3 bases short, with 10 bases between. This CDR3 has 14 amino acids. The V and J genes are TRBV5-1 and TRBJ2-7, with D possibly being TRBD1 (5 bases). This clonotype was sampled from a human donor in good health. Sequencing was done on a sample of T cells isolated from PBMCs. CDR3 protein: CASSLDRGIYEQYF. The CDR3 DNA reads TGCGCCAGCAGCTTGGATAGGGGAATCTACGAGCAGTACTTC.